What follows describes a single TCR beta chain. The antigen is not known. Additional DNA sequences in this sample encode the identical CDR3. This CDR3 comprises 12 residues. V lost 0 bases and J lost 4, with 3 bases in between. From germline, CDR1 is SEHNR and CDR2 FQNEAQ (reference sequence). The assay was immunoSEQ multiplex PCR, and TCRdb's table has in-frame clones only and misses some. The repertoire consists of 800,000 or so clones, with 96% occurring once and the leading ten covering roughly 0.23%. The source of the sample is a study of shared clonotypes between healthy human individuals. Study results and caveats: In contrast to clonotypes shared by all four donors, non-shared clonotypes had lower generation probabilities. Relative to memory subsets, naive subsets generally showed larger estimated richness.

CD45RO-negative, CCR7-positively selected cells formed the naive CD8 fraction, excluding terminally differentiated effector memory CD45RA+ cells. The rearrangement links TRBV7-9 to TRBJ1-1; D is ambiguous. The clonotype comes from a young man in good health. What was sequenced was naive CD8+ T cells sorted from blood. CDR3 sequence reads: CASSLALTEAFF. Written as DNA, the CDR3 is TGTGCCAGCAGCTTAGCACTCACTGAAGCTTTCTTT.